This T cell receptor (beta chain) was obtained from a study of cytomegalovirus exposure and HLA in healthy donors (dated by TCRdb to about 2017). Some background on the complete study: According to a later analysis, one platform produced both the roughly 120 validation repertoires and the 720 or so repertoires of the first cohort. The aim of the study was to test whether cataloging public T cell receptors could identify signatures of past pathogen exposure. In addition to the first cohort of about 650 subjects, a separate validation cohort of under 150 different subjects was used. To predict cytomegalovirus infection status, the study brought together high-throughput TCR immunosequencing, statistical association of individual TCRs with disease status, and machine learning.

This clone was found a few times. No cognate antigen has been identified for it. There are no base qualities to consult, and no much larger clone falls within one base. Via the germline V gene (reference sequence), CDR1 is MNHEY and CDR2 SMNVEV. The CDR3 sequence holds 13 residues, the cysteine and phenylalanine included. Only the CDR3 DNA is retained, 39 bases long and in frame from the first base. Trimming removed 2 bases from V and 2 bases from J, leaving 7 bases between the germline ends. The full study reports these points: Most TCR sequences were observed very rarely across donors, whereas some public TCRs were present in many individuals. A few of the identified cytomegalovirus-associated TCR beta chains were confirmed in vitro to be specific for cytomegalovirus antigens. A total of 150 to 200 TCR beta chains were listed by the study as associated with cytomegalovirus. Cytomegalovirus status was reported to be diagnosed by the classifier with high specificity and sensitivity in both the original and validation cohorts. According to the authors, the approach could potentially be generalized to other disease states and immunological phenotypes. The validation cohort had no HLA typing available for a later analysis, so co-occurrence within that cohort was assessed over all 130 or so repertoires. Subsequent analysis determined that TCRs grouped into clusters in the first cohort also showed a tendency toward co-occurrence across the 120 or so validation repertoires, and about 93% of cluster scores exceeded 0.

Libraries were made using the immunoSEQ multiplex PCR assay. Under the source paper's analysis protocol: A statistical classification framework was built to diagnose cytomegalovirus status from the catalog of TCR beta chain sequences. The table was pulled from immuneACCESS by TCRdb, which kept in-frame rearrangements only. Such tables lose some clones; where checked, under half of the loss comes from unresolved V genes, and the rest has no known cause. The V and J calls and clone size were taken over from that table, and D and trimming were inferred from the DNA. Recorded for this sample are over 150,000 clones; 84% of them occurred a single time. The ten largest account for around 15% of the sample. The donors belonged to the validation cohort of about 120 subjects, which was separate from the roughly 670-subject first cohort.

The chain joins TRBV27 to TRBJ2-7; matching of 5 bases hints at TRBD1 as the D gene. The sequence came from a young woman in good health and CMV-seropositive. Material: PBMCs. The DNA sequence reads TGTGCCAGCAGTTTAAGACAGACCTACGAGCAGTACTTC. The encoded protein is CASSLRQTYEQYF.